This TCR beta chain was observed in a study of identical twins. Trimming cost V 4 bases and J 0 bases; bases outside gene matches: 3. The CDR3 has 15 amino acids. Germline V gives CDR1 SGDLS, CDR2 YYNGEE. Study results and caveats: Beta clonotypes that were abundant in cord blood contained fewer insertions, a pattern absent from memory repertoires.

This clonotype was detected only a few times. Its antigen is as yet unknown. TCRdb independently ran MiXCR on the 5' RACE reads; one entry per CDR3 protein. The sample records under 900,000 distinct CDR3 sequences, about 12% being singletons. In addition, the sample was reused for a study of yellow fever vaccine responses in identical twins.

The V call is TRBV9, the J call TRBJ2-4; TRBD1 aligns across 8 bases. This TCR came from a woman under 30 in good health. The specimen was PBMCs. CDR3 sequence: CASSHTGGAKNIQYF. For the CDR3, the DNA is TGTGCCAGCAGCCATACAGGGGGAGCCAAAAACATTCAGTACTTC.